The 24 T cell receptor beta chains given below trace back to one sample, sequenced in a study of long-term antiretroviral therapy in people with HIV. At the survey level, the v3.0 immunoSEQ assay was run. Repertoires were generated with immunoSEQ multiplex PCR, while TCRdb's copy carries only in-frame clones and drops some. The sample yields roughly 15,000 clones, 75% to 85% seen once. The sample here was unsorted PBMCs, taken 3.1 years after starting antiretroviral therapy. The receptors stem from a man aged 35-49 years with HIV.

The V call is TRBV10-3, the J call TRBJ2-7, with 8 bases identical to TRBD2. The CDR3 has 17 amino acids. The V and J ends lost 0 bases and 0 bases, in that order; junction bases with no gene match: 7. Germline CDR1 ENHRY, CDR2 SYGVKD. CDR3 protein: CAISESVIAGSSYEQYF. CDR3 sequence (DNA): TGTGCCATCAGTGAGTCCGTTATAGCGGGGAGCTCCTACGAGCAGTACTTC.

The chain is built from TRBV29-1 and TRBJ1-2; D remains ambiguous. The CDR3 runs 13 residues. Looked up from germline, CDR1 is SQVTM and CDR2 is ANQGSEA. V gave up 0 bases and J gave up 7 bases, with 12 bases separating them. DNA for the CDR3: TGCAGCGTTGAAGACAGAGCCCGCGCTGGCTACACCTTC. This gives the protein CSVEDRARAGYTF.

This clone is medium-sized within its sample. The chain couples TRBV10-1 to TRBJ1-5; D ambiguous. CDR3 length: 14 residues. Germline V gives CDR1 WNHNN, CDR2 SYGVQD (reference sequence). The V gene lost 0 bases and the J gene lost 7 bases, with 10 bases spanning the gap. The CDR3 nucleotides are TGCGCCAGCAGTGAGTCCTGGGCGGGACAGCCCCAGCATTTT. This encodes CASSESWAGQPQHF.

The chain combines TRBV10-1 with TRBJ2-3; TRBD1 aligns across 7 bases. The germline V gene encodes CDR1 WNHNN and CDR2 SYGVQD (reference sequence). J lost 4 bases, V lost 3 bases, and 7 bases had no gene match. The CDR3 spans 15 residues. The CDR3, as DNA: TGCGCCAGCAGTGACGAGACAGGGATCTCAGATACGCAGTATTTT. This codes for CASSDETGISDTQYF.

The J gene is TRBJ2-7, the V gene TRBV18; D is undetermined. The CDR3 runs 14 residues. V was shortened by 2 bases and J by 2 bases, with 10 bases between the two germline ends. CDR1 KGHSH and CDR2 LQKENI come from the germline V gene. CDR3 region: CASSPNTGAYEQYF. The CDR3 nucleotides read TGTGCCAGCTCACCAAATACCGGCGCCTACGAGCAGTACTTC.

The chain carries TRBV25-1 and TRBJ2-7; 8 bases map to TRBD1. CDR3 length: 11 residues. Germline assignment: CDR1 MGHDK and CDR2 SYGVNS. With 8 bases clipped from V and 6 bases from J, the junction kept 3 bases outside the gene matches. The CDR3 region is CASGQGTEQYF. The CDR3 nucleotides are TGTGCCAGCGGACAGGGTACCGAGCAGTACTTC.

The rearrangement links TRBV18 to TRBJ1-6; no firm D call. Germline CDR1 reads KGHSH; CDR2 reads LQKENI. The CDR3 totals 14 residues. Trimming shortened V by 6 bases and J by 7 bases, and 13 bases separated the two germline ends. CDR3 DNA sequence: TGTGCCAGCTCTGAAGGCGGGAGGAATTCACCCCTCCACTTT. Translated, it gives CASSEGGRNSPLHF.

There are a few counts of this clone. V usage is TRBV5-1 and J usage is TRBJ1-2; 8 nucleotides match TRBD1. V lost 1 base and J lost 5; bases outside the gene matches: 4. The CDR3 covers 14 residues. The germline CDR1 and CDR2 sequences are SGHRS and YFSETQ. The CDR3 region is CASSLLDREYGYTF. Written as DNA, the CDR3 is TGCGCCAGCAGCTTGTTGGACAGGGAATATGGCTACACCTTC.

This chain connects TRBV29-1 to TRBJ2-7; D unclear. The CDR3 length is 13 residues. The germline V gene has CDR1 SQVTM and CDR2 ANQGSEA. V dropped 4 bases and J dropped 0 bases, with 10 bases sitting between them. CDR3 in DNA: TGCAGCGTTGGCTCACTACTCTCCTACGAGCAGTACTTC. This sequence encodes CSVGSLLSYEQYF.

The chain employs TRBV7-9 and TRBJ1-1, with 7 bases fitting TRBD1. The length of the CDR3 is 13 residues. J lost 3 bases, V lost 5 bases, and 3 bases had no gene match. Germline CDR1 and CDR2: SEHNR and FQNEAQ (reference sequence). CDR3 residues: CASSPTGDTEAFF. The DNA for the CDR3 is TGTGCCAGCAGCCCCACAGGGGACACTGAAGCTTTCTTT. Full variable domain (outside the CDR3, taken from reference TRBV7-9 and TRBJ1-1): DTGVSQNPRHKITKRGQNVTFRCDPISEHNRLYWYRQTLGQGPEFLTYFQNEAQLEKSRLLSDRFSAERPKGSFSTLEIQRTEQGDSAMYLCASSPTGDTEAFFGQGTRLTVV.

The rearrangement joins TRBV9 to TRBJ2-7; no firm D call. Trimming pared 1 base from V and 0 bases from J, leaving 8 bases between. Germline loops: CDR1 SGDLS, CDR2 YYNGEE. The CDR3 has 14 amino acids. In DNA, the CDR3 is TGTGCCAGCAGCGTATCCGACGGCTCCTACGAGCAGTACTTC. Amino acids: CASSVSDGSYEQYF.

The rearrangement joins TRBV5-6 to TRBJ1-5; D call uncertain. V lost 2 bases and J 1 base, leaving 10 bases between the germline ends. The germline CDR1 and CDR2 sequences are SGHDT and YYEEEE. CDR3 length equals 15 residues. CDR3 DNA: TGTGCCAGCAGCTTTAGAGGACGAAGCAATCAGCCCCAGCATTTT. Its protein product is CASSFRGRSNQPQHF. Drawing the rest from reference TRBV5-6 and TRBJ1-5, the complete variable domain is DAGVTQSPTHLIKTRGQQVTLRCSPKSGHDTVSWYQQALGQGPQFIFQYYEEEERQRGNFPDRFSGHQFPNYSSELNVNALLLGDSALYLCASSFRGRSNQPQHFGDGTRLSIL.

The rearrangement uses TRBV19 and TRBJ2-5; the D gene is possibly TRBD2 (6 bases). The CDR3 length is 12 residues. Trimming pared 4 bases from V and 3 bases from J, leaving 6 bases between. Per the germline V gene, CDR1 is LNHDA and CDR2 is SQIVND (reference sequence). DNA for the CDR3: TGTGCCAGTAGTAGGGGGGAAGAGACCCAGTACTTC. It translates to CASSRGEETQYF.

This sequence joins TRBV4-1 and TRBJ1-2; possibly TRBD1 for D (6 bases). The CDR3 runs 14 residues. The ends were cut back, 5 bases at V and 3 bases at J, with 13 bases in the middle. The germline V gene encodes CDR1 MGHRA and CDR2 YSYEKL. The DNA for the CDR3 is TGCGCCAGCAGCTCGTGGACAGCTGACTATGGCTACACCTTC. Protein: CASSSWTADYGYTF.

CDR3 in DNA: TGCGCCAGCAGCCCATGGGTCGATCAGCCCCAGCATTTT. It encodes CASSPWVDQPQHF. The J gene is TRBJ1-5, the V gene TRBV4-1; D is undetermined. There are 13 residues in the CDR3. Germline values: CDR1 MGHRA, CDR2 YSYEKL. V shed 4 bases and J shed 5 bases, with 9 bases lying between them.

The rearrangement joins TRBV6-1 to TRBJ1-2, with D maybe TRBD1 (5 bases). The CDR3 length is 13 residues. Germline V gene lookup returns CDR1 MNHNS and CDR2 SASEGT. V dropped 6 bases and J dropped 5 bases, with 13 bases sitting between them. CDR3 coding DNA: TGTGCCAGCAGCTACGACAGATTATATGGCTACACCTTC. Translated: CASSYDRLYGYTF.

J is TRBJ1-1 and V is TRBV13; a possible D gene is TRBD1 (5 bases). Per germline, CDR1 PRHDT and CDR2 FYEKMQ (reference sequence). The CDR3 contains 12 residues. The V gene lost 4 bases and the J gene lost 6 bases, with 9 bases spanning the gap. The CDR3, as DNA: TGTGCCAGCAGCTCCGACAGCTCTGAAGCTTTCTTT. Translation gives CASSSDSSEAFF.

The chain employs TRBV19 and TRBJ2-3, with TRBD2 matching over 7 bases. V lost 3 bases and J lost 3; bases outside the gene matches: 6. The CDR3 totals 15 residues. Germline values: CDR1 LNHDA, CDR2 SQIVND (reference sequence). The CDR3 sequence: CASSIKRGGTDTQYF. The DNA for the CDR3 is TGTGCCAGTAGTATCAAGCGGGGTGGGACAGATACGCAGTATTTT.

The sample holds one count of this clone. The CDR3 protein is CASTAGDAEAFF. DNA of the CDR3: TGCGCCAGTACCGCAGGGGACGCTGAAGCTTTCTTT. The chain is built from TRBV5-1 and TRBJ1-1; weak D call: TRBD1 (6 bases). CDR1 is SGHRS, CDR2 YFSETQ, per germline. Trimming cost V 8 bases and J 6 bases, with 14 bases left between them. This CDR3 spans 12 amino acids.

CDR3 residues: CASSPTGGSYEQYF. CDR3 nucleotide sequence: TGTGCCAGCAGCCCCACAGGGGGCAGTTACGAGCAGTACTTC. The V and J genes are TRBV7-6 and TRBJ2-7; 9 bases fit TRBD1. This CDR3 is built from 14 residues. J lost 4 bases, V lost 5 bases, and 6 bases had no gene match. Germline loops: CDR1 SGHVS, CDR2 FNYEAQ.

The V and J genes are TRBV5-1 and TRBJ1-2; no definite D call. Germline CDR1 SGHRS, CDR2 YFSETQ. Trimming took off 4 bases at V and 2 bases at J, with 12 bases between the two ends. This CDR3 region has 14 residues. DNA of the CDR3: TGCGCCAGCAGCGCGGAAACTTTCAACTATGGCTACACCTTC. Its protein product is CASSAETFNYGYTF.

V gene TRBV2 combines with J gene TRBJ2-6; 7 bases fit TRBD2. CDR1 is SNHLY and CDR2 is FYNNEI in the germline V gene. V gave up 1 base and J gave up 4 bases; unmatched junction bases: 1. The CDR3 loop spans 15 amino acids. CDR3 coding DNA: TGTGCCAGCAGTGAAGAAGCGGGAGGGGCCAACGTCCTGACTTTC. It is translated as CASSEEAGGANVLTF.

CDR3 sequence: CASSLDRGSNQPQHF. CDR3 DNA: TGTGCCAGCAGCTTAGACAGGGGTAGTAATCAGCCCCAGCATTTT. The chain has TRBV7-9 and TRBJ1-5; 7 positions agree with TRBD1. The CDR3 runs to 15 residues. CDR1 and CDR2 from the germline V gene are SEHNR and FQNEAQ (reference sequence). After removal of 1 base from V and 4 bases from J, the junction contained 4 bases not matched to a gene.

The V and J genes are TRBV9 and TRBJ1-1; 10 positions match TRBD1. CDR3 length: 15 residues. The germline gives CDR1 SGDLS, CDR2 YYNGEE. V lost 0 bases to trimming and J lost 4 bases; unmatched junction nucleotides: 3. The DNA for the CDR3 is TGTGCCAGCAGCGTAGATGGGACAGGGGCCACTGAAGCTTTCTTT. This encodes CASSVDGTGATEAFF.